The 5 T cell receptor beta chains below were found in one sample sequenced in a study of Graves' ophthalmopathy and Graves' hyperthyroidism. RNA transcripts provided the template for amplifying TCR beta CDR3 regions. In the first round, RT-PCR was carried out with HTBI primers, and a multiplex PCR formed the second round. Each CDR3 protein gets one entry after TCRdb re-called the multiplex PCR reads with MiXCR. The sample has hundreds of thousands of distinct CDR3 sequences, about 20% seen once. Sequenced input: peripheral blood. The receptors stem from a woman aged 18 to 35 with stable Graves' hyperthyroidism. Some clones in this sample may be carry-over from other donors' samples.

This clonotype was recorded only once. The chain recombines TRBV2 with TRBJ1-1; TRBD1 might be the D (5 bases). The V gene lost 8 bases and the J gene lost 5 bases, with 9 bases spanning the gap. The CDR3 covers 11 residues. CDR1 is SNHLY and CDR2 is FYNNEI in the germline V gene. The CDR3 here is CASAKGTEAFF. CDR3 nucleotide sequence: TGTGCCAGCGCGAAGGGGACTGAAGCTTTCTTT.

This clonotype was seen many times. The chain is built from TRBV6-1 and TRBJ2-6; D not certain. Germline V gene lookup returns CDR1 MNHNS and CDR2 SASEGT. The CDR3 covers 15 residues. V was pared by 4 bases and J by 0 bases, with 7 bases between. The CDR3: CASSVTFSGANVLTF. The CDR3 DNA is TGTGCCAGCAGTGTGACGTTCTCTGGGGCCAACGTCCTGACTTTC.

In its sample, this clonotype was seen many times. CDR3 DNA: TGTGCCAGCAGTGAAACAGGGAATCAGCCCCAGCATTTT. Its translation: CASSETGNQPQHF. The chain joins TRBV6-1 to TRBJ1-5; D possibly corresponds to TRBD1 (6 bases). This CDR3 region has 13 residues. V lost 2 bases to trimming and J lost 4 bases, with 6 bases between them. Germline V gene sequence: CDR1 MNHNS, CDR2 SASEGT.

Here the CDR3 reads CASNAGYMNTEAFF. The CDR3 DNA is TGTGCCAGCAATGCAGGATATATGAACACTGAAGCTTTCTTT. The V call is TRBV2, the J call TRBJ1-1; D gene unclear. The CDR3 consists of 14 residues. With 7 bases removed from V and 0 bases from J, the gap between germline ends came to 12 bases. CDR1 SNHLY and CDR2 FYNNEI come from the germline V gene.

This clonotype was detected only a few times. The chain uses TRBV7-3 and TRBJ2-6; possibly TRBD2 for D (5 bases). V was trimmed by 5 bases and J by 0 bases, leaving 14 bases between them. CDR3 length equals 17 residues. CDR1 is SGHTA and CDR2 is FQGTGA in the germline V gene. The CDR3 nucleotides are TGTGCCAGCAGCCCCCCTGGACTGGGCTCTGGGGCCAACGTCCTGACTTTC. It yields the protein CASSPPGLGSGANVLTF.